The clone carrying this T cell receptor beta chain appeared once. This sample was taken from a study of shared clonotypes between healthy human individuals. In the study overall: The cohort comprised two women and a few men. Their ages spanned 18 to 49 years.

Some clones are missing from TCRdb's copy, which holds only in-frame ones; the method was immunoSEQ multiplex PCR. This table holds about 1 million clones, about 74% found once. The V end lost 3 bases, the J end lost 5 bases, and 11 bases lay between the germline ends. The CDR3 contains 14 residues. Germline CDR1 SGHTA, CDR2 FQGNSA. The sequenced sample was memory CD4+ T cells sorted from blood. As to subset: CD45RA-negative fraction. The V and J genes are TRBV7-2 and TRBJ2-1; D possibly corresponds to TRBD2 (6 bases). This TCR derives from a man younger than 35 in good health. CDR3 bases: TGTGCCAGCAGCTTGGGACTTATACACAATGAGCAGTTCTTC. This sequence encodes CASSLGLIHNEQFF.